This TCR beta chain is drawn from a study of metastatic and nonmetastatic thyroid tumors. Study-level background: Where malignant and benign thyroid patients were concerned, repertoires were compared across blood and tumor or nodule tissue.

Ahead of thyroid surgery, no patient had received treatment of any kind. Concerning this clone itself: What it binds is not known.

The study, taken as a whole, reports: Malignant thyroid tumors reportedly exceeded benign nodules significantly in TCR beta diversity, with the difference appearing in blood and tumor.

Germline trimming cut 0 bases from V and 4 bases from J; bases unmatched to any gene: 8. CDR1 and CDR2 (germline): SGHRS, YFSETQ. The CDR3 consists of 16 residues. In the original processing: The study built a papillary thyroid cancer distant-metastasis classifier from CDR3 differences across clinicopathological groups. TCRdb reanalyzed the PCR reads with MiXCR. The V and J calls shown here were made by TCRdb, not taken from the authors' results. The sample yields fewer than 35,000 clones, about a sixth seen once. Sequenced input: blood. This receptor was taken from a male donor with papillary thyroid cancer or a benign thyroid nodule (not recorded which). Some clones in this sample may be carry-over from other donors' samples. The chain recombines TRBV5-1 with TRBJ2-5; 8 nucleotides line up with TRBD2. The CDR3, as DNA: TGCGCCAGCAGCTTGGTGCGGGGGGATCTGGGAGAGACCCAGTACTTC. Translation gives CASSLVRGDLGETQYF.